This TCR beta chain was sequenced during a study of shared clonotypes between healthy human individuals. General study findings and limits: Relative to their counterparts shared across all four donors, non-shared clonotypes exhibited diminished generation probabilities. Tissue TCR repertoires likely differ from these blood-only repertoires.

For this clone: The antigen remains undetermined.

V lost 1 base, J lost 5 bases, and 17 bases lay in between. Germline CDR1 reads SGHAT; CDR2 reads FQNNGV. The CDR3 has 16 amino acids. Assay: immunoSEQ multiplex PCR; the TCRdb copy retains only in-frame clones and omits some. This table has about 1.1 million clones, approximately 80% appearing once. The clonotype originates from a man aged 18 to 29 in good health. Some clones in this sample may be carry-over from other donors' samples. Sequenced sample: memory CD4+ T cells from PBMCs. Subset: CD45RA-negative fraction. J is TRBJ2-5 and V is TRBV11-2; D is perhaps TRBD2 (6 bases). The CDR3 DNA follows: TGTGCCAGCAGCTTAGGTGATAGAATCGCGGGGGAGACCCAGTACTTC. It encodes CASSLGDRIAGETQYF.